A selection of T cell receptor beta chains follows, all from one sample in a study of blood T cell repertoires in COVID-19. The repertoire was sequenced with immunoSEQ multiplex PCR; TCRdb's copy has only in-frame clones and lacks some. This sample has approximately 400,000 clones; approximately 90% occur once, and the top ten carry 0.8% to 0.9%. The sequenced sample was PBMCs or T cells enriched from blood (not recorded which). Receptor source: a woman in her 40s who had been exposed to COVID-19. Both conserved end residues are part of each CDR3. The order of the fields is D gene, J gene, V gene, CDR3 DNA, CDR3 protein. D genes are given only for firm matches.

NA TRBJ2-1 TRBV13 TGTGCCAGCAGCTCCCCCCCTGGGCGGGTCGAGCAGTTCTTC CASSSPPGRVEQFF
NA TRBJ1-1 TRBV3-1/TRBV3-2 TGTGCCAGCAGCCAACCAACCGGGGGGCGCGGTGAAGCTTTCTTT CASSQPTGGRGEAFF
NA TRBJ1-2 TRBV24-1 TGTGCCACCAGCCCTAGGTCGGGGGGCTCGATCTATGGCTACACCTTC CATSPRSGGSIYGYTF
NA TRBJ1-6 TRBV27 TGTGCCAGCAGTTCCGACAGGATTTACTCACCCCTCCACTTT CASSSDRIYSPLHF
NA TRBJ1-5 TRBV12-5 TGTGCTAGTGGCCTCACAGGGATTAATCAGCCCCAGCATTTT CASGLTGINQPQHF
TRBD2 TRBJ2-7 TRBV6-2/TRBV6-3 TGTGCCAGCAGCACCGCTAGCGGGAGATACGAGCAGTACTTC CASSTASGRYEQYF
TRBD1 TRBJ2-3 TRBV24-1 TGTGCCACCAGTGACCGTACAGGGGGCCGCACAGATACGCAGTATTTT CATSDRTGGRTDTQYF
NA TRBJ1-1 TRBV5-1 TGCGCCAGCAGCTCCTCCCCCCAGGACACTGAAGCTTTCTTT CASSSSPQDTEAFF
NA TRBJ2-7 TRBV7-2 TGTGCCAGCAGCTTTGGCGACGGCGGGTCCTACGAGCAGTACTTC CASSFGDGGSYEQYF
TRBD2 TRBJ2-2 TRBV6-7 TGTGCCAGCAGTTACCCGGGGACTAGCGGGGGGCCCAGACGAATAAACACCGGGGAGCTGTTTTTT CASSYPGTSGGPRRINTGELFF
NA TRBJ1-5 TRBV24-1 TGTGCCACCAGTGATTCTAATCACGAGAGACAATTTAGCAATCAGCCCCAGCATTTT CATSDSNHERQFSNQPQHF
NA TRBJ1-2 TRBV12-3/TRBV12-4 TGTGCCAGCAGCAGGACATCTAACTATGGCTACACCTTC CASSRTSNYGYTF
NA TRBJ1-1 TRBV30 TGTGCCTGGACAGGGTTTAGGAACACTGAAGCTTTCTTT CAWTGFRNTEAFF